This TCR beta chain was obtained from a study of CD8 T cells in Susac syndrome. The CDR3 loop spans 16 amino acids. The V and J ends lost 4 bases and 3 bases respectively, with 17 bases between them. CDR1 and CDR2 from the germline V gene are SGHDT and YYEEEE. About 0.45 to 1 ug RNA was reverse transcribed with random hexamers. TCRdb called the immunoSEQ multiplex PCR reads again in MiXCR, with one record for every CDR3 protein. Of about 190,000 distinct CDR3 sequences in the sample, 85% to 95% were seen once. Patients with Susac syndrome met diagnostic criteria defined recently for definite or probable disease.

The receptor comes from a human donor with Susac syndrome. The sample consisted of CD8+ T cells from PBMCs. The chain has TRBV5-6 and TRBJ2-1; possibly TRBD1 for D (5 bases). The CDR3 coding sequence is TGTGCCAGCAGCCCATTCCTTGGGGCAGGCTACAATGAGCAGTTCTTC. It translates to CASSPFLGAGYNEQFF.